The source of this T cell receptor beta chain is a study of prognosis after radiotherapy for stage I lung cancer. Study-level background: In 15 or so patients the disease was a newly diagnosed primary stage I lung tumor, whereas a few had oligometastatic NSCLC following surgical resection of the primary tumor. The non-small cell lung cancer patients were all considered medically inoperable, with comorbidities accounting for this in 11 to 12 of them. Study results and caveats: Divergent TRBV and TRBJ gene usage has reportedly been observed between patients with and without metastases.

TCR beta CDR3 was amplified from genomic DNA by two-round multiplex PCR. The first PCR round targeted every TRBV and TRBJ gene with specific primers. The authors ran second-round PCR with universal primers. TCRdb reprocessed the multiplex PCR reads via MiXCR and lists one record per CDR3 protein. The table shows 30,000 to 40,000 distinct CDR3 sequences, with roughly 24% occurring only once. Germline V gene data show CDR1 as MDHEN and CDR2 as SYDVKM. The CDR3 totals 21 residues. The J segment lost 5 bases and the V segment lost 6 bases, leaving 27 bases of the junction unmatched. Details on this clonotype: Its target is unknown.

This sample comprised PBMCs, obtained before or after stereotactic body radiation therapy (not recorded which). The chain joins TRBV28 to TRBJ2-2; 7 positions match TRBD1. This TCR was recovered from a donor aged 50 or older with non-small cell lung cancer. CDR3 bases: TGTGCCAGCAGCTCGTTGGTTGGAGGACTCACGACAGGGTGGAGTACCGGGGAGCTGTTTTTT. As protein: CASSSLVGGLTTGWSTGELFF.